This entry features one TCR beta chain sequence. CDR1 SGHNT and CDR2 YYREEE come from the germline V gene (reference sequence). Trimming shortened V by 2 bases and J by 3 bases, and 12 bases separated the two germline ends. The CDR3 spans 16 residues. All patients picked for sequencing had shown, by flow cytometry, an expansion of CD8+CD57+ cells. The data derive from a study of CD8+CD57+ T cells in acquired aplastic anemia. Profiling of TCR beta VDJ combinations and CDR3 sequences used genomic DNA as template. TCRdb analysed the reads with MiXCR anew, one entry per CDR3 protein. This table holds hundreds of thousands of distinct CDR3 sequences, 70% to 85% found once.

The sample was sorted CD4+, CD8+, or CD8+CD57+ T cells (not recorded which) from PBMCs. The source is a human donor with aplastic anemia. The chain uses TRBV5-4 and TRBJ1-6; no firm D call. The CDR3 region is CASSFSKGGYNSPLHF. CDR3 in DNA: TGTGCCAGCAGCTTTAGTAAGGGCGGCTATAATTCACCCCTCCACTTT. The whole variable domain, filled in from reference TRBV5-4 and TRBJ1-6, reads ETGVTQSPTHLIKTRGQQVTLRCSSQSGHNTVSWYQQALGQGPQFIFQYYREEENGRGNFPPRFSGLQFPNYSSELNVNALELDDSALYLCASSFSKGGYNSPLHFGNGTRLTVT.